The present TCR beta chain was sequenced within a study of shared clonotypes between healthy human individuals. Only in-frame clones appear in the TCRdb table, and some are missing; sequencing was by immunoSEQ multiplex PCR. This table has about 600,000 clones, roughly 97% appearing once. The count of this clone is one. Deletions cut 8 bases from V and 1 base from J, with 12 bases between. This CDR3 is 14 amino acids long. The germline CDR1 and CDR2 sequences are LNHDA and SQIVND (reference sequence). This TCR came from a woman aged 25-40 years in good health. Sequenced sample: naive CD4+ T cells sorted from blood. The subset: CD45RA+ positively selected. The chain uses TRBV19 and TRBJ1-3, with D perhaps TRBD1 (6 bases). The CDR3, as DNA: TGTGCCAGTCGGGAGGGACATTCTGGAAACACCATATATTTT. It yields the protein CASREGHSGNTIYF.